This TCR beta chain was documented in a study of Ad26.COV2.S vaccination and SARS-CoV-2 variants. In the study overall: Of the COV1001 trial arms, the Ad26.COV2.S arm included the donor. Study findings and constraints: Total T cell responses may have been underestimated by the TCR breadth and depth analyses.

Noted treatment: around 19 received Ad26.COV2.S at low or high dose, single or two shots; about 5 received placebo; per-sample allocation not given. The samples date from day 63 after the first vaccine or placebo injection. CDR3 length: 12 amino acids. Trimming removed 3 bases from V and 5 bases from J, with 9 bases in between. Per germline, CDR1 SGHRS and CDR2 YFSETQ. Method: immunoSEQ multiplex PCR; TCRdb's copy keeps in-frame clones and lacks some. The sample records around 400,000 clones, 83% being singletons. As concerns this clone: The antigen is undetermined.

The chain links TRBV5-1 to TRBJ2-7, with D hard to call. Sequencing was performed on peripheral blood, taken in a trial of Ad26.COV2.S vaccine versus placebo. The clonotype originates from a person aged 18 to 65 who received the Ad26.COV2.S COVID-19 vaccine or a placebo. The CDR3 is CASSSPVNEQYF. DNA for the CDR3: TGCGCCAGCAGCTCCCCCGTCAACGAGCAGTACTTC.